The 27 T cell receptor beta chains given below trace back to one sample, sequenced in a study of blood T cells in healthy people across ages. For the second PCR, which ran for about 6 to 12 cycles, a sample-barcoded 5' primer and a J-beta primer mix were used. TCRdb used MiXCR to reprocess the 5' RACE reads, holding one entry per CDR3 protein. The table has 650,000 to 800,000 distinct CDR3 sequences, under 55% seen once. Sequenced material: blood. The receptor set was obtained from a man between 60 and 75 years old in good health.

In this sample, this clonotype turned up a few times. The V gene is TRBV7-2, the J gene TRBJ2-1; unclear D gene. CDR1 is SGHTA and CDR2 is FQGNSA in the germline V gene. The CDR3 contains 18 residues. Trimming took off 0 bases at V and 0 bases at J, with 15 bases between the two ends. The CDR3 nucleotides are TGTGCCAGCAGCTTAGCGCCCCGGACCCAAAGCTCCTACAATGAGCAGTTCTTC. Protein sequence: CASSLAPRTQSSYNEQFF.

V usage is TRBV27 and J usage is TRBJ2-1, with TRBD1 as a possible D gene (6 bases). Germline V lookup: CDR1 MNHEY, CDR2 SMNVEV (reference sequence). The CDR3 length is 14 residues. V lost 5 bases and J lost 6, with 14 bases in between. The CDR3 loop is CASSPRGVPNEQFF. CDR3 nucleotides: TGTGCCAGCAGTCCCAGGGGCGTCCCCAATGAGCAGTTCTTC.

The V call is TRBV7-2, the J call TRBJ2-3, with 9 nucleotides matching TRBD2. V lost 7 bases to trimming and J lost 3 bases; unmatched junction nucleotides: 17. Germline V gene data show CDR1 as SGHTA and CDR2 as FQGNSA. CDR3 length equals 18 residues. CDR3 sequence: CASTAPVRGGLSTDTQYF. Here the CDR3 DNA reads TGTGCCAGCACCGCCCCAGTGCGGGGGGGGCTATCGACAGATACGCAGTATTTT.

The chain uses TRBV7-6 and TRBJ1-5; tentative D call: TRBD1 (5 bases). Trimming removed 5 bases at V and 4 bases at J, with 12 bases between. The CDR3 has 14 residues. Germline lookup yields CDR1 SGHVS and CDR2 FNYEAQ. The CDR3 sequence: CASSLGDVNQPQHF. CDR3 nucleotide sequence: TGTGCCAGCAGCCTAGGGGATGTTAATCAGCCCCAGCATTTT.

This clonotype was observed a handful of times. The rearrangement links TRBV11-2 to TRBJ2-7; unclear D gene. Germline V gene lookup returns CDR1 SGHAT and CDR2 FQNNGV. The CDR3 consists of 15 residues. Trimming pared 0 bases from V and 3 bases from J, leaving 12 bases between. This chain's CDR3 is CASSLDQASNYEQYF. Written as DNA, the CDR3 is TGTGCCAGCAGCTTAGATCAAGCCAGTAACTACGAGCAGTACTTC.

V usage is TRBV6-6 and J usage is TRBJ2-5, with TRBD2 matching over 15 bases. V lost 3 bases and J lost 11; bases outside the gene matches: 13. From germline, CDR1 is MNHNY and CDR2 SVGAGI (reference sequence). This CDR3 has 17 residues. CDR3 loop: CASSYRTGTSGGYEQYF. The CDR3, as DNA: TGTGCCAGCAGTTATCGTACCGGGACTAGCGGGGGGTATGAGCAGTACTTC.

The V gene is TRBV6-6, the J gene TRBJ2-5; the D gene is possibly TRBD1 (6 bases). The CDR3 totals 16 residues. Germline lookup yields CDR1 MNHNY and CDR2 SVGAGI (reference sequence). V dropped 5 bases and J dropped 2 bases, with 18 bases sitting between them. CDR3 coding DNA: TGTGCCAGCAGTGACCGTATTGTCAGGGGACAAGAGACCCAGTACTTC. Encoded protein: CASSDRIVRGQETQYF.

This chain links TRBV28 with TRBJ2-7, with D unresolved. The CDR3 consists of 14 residues. Germline V CDR1 and CDR2: MDHEN, SYDVKM. The V and J ends lost 6 bases and 5 bases respectively, with 17 bases between them. The CDR3 nucleotides are TGTGCCAGCAGCCCAGGAAGCCTACCCCACGAGCAGTACTTC. This gives the protein CASSPGSLPHEQYF.

Worth noting for this clonotype: Germline is not matched at one junction end, which may reflect a read error. This chain joins TRBV7-3 and TRBJ1-1; TRBD1 might be the D (6 bases). This CDR3 comprises 13 residues. In germline, CDR1 is SGHTA, CDR2 FQGTGA. The CDR3 DNA reads as TGTGCAAGCAGTTCCGGGGGGCCGACTGAAGCTTTCTTT. It yields the protein CASSSGGPTEAFF.

V gene TRBV20-1 combines with J gene TRBJ1-2, with D unclear. CDR1 is DFQATT, CDR2 SNEGSKA, per germline (reference sequence). The V and J ends lost 2 bases and 7 bases respectively, with 17 bases between them. This CDR3 is built from 14 residues. CDR3 protein: CSARPPGSFAGYTF. The CDR3 region has the DNA TGCAGTGCTAGACCCCCGGGGAGCTTCGCTGGCTACACCTTC.

This clonotype was counted a few times. The genes are TRBV5-1 and TRBJ2-5; a weak D match, TRBD1 (5 bases). The CDR3 extends over 14 amino acids. The V and J ends lost 4 bases and 0 bases respectively, with 10 bases between them. Germline-derived CDR1 and CDR2 are SGHRS and YFSETQ. This chain's CDR3 is CASSTAGYQETQYF. The CDR3 region has the DNA TGCGCCAGCAGCACCGCAGGGTACCAAGAGACCCAGTACTTC.

The chain links TRBV2 to TRBJ2-7; D uncertain. This CDR3 contains 11 residues. Per the germline V gene, CDR1 is SNHLY and CDR2 is FYNNEI. V lost 2 bases, J lost 6 bases, and 5 bases lay in between. The chain's CDR3 is CASSEKPEQYF. CDR3 bases: TGTGCCAGCAGTGAAAAACCCGAGCAGTACTTC.

This clonotype was observed a handful of times. The chain has TRBV5-1 and TRBJ2-1; 8 bases map to TRBD2. Losses at the gene ends were 3 bases for V and 9 bases for J; bases not matched to a gene: 11. This CDR3 is 15 amino acids long. Germline V gene lookup returns CDR1 SGHRS and CDR2 YFSETQ. CDR3 loop: CASSSGRGGPLEQFF. CDR3 coding DNA: TGCGCCAGCAGCTCCGGGAGGGGGGGGCCACTTGAGCAGTTCTTC.

The chain joins TRBV20-1 to TRBJ2-7, with D uncertain. V was trimmed by 4 bases and J by 3 bases, leaving 10 bases between them. This CDR3 has 12 amino acids. CDR1 DFQATT and CDR2 SNEGSKA come from the germline V gene (reference sequence). CDR3 in DNA: TGCAGTGCTAAATCCGAATACTACGAGCAGTACTTC. This translates into CSAKSEYYEQYF.

This clonotype occurred a few times. The chain recombines TRBV9 with TRBJ1-2; TRBD1 aligns across 8 bases. The CDR3 has 16 residues. V lost 4 bases and J lost 8; bases outside the gene matches: 16. Germline loops: CDR1 SGDLS, CDR2 YYNGEE. The CDR3 sequence: CASSPTPDRVKGGYTF. The DNA of the CDR3 is TGTGCCAGCAGCCCGACGCCGGACAGGGTGAAAGGCGGCTACACCTTC.

The chain combines TRBV6-1 with TRBJ2-4, with D unresolved. V was clipped by 4 bases and J by 0 bases, with 10 bases between them. CDR3 length equals 15 residues. Germline V gives CDR1 MNHNS, CDR2 SASEGT. As DNA, the CDR3 is TGTGCCAGCAGTGTTACTCTCTTAGCCAAAAACATTCAGTACTTC. This gives the protein CASSVTLLAKNIQYF.

This clonotype was found once. The chain uses TRBV20-1 and TRBJ2-5; D remains unclear. The J call may not be correct, given that the DNA end is closer to TRBJ2-7. The CDR3 loop spans 12 amino acids. Germline V gene lookup returns CDR1 DFQATT and CDR2 SNEGSKA (reference sequence). CDR3 DNA: TGCAGTGCTAGTCGTGTGCGGCACGAGCAGTACTTC. As protein: CSASRVRHEQYF.

This clonotype has just a few counts. The chain uses TRBV12-3 or TRBV12-4 and TRBJ2-7, with 7 bases aligning to TRBD1. The V segment lost 6 bases and the J segment 2 bases; nucleotides outside the gene matches: 10. The CDR3 sequence is 15 residues long. CDR3 in amino acids: CASSLKTGSTYEQYF. In DNA form, the CDR3 reads TGTGCCAGCAGCCTCAAGACAGGGAGTACCTACGAGCAGTACTTC.

This rearrangement joins TRBV2 to TRBJ2-7, with a weak D call TRBD1 (6 bases). This CDR3 has 13 amino acids. CDR1 and CDR2 from the germline V gene are SNHLY and FYNNEI. V was pared by 6 bases and J by 5 bases, with 14 bases between. CDR3 protein: CASSHQGPHEQYF. CDR3 DNA: TGTGCCAGCAGCCACCAGGGGCCCCACGAGCAGTACTTC.

This chain connects TRBV7-2 to TRBJ2-7; a possible D gene is TRBD2 (6 bases). The V gene lost 6 bases and the J gene lost 3 bases, with 18 bases spanning the gap. The CDR3 runs 15 residues. From germline, CDR1 is SGHTA and CDR2 FQGNSA. CDR3 coding DNA: TGTGCCAGCAGGAGGGAAGGTAGCGGCCTCTACGAGCAGTACTTC. Its translation: CASRREGSGLYEQYF.

This clonotype was counted at least ten times. CDR3: CASSQNWQTQYF. CDR3 in DNA: TGTGCCAGCAGCCAAAACTGGCAGACCCAGTACTTC. The chain employs TRBV7-9 and TRBJ2-5; no clear D. The CDR3 totals 12 residues. CDR1 SEHNR and CDR2 FQNEAQ come from the germline V gene (reference sequence). V lost 5 bases and J lost 6, with 10 bases in between. The complete variable domain, with remaining parts taken from reference TRBV7-9 and TRBJ2-5, reads DTGVSQNPRHKITKRGQNVTFRCDPISEHNRLYWYRQTLGQGPEFLTYFQNEAQLEKSRLLSDRFSAERPKGSFSTLEIQRTEQGDSAMYLCASSQNWQTQYFGPGTRLLVL.

The V and J genes are TRBV5-1 and TRBJ1-5, with D perhaps matching TRBD1 (6 bases). Trimming removed 4 bases at V and 0 bases at J, with 17 bases between. Per germline, CDR1 SGHRS and CDR2 YFSETQ. The CDR3 spans 17 residues. In DNA form, the CDR3 reads TGCGCCAGCAGCCCACAACAGGGACCCTATAGCAATCAGCCCCAGCATTTT. Translation gives CASSPQQGPYSNQPQHF.

There are a few counts of this clonotype. The chain joins TRBV7-9 to TRBJ1-4, with D maybe TRBD1 (5 bases). The V gene's germline CDR1 is SEHNR and CDR2 FQNEAQ (reference sequence). The CDR3 is 17 residues long. Trimming took 5 bases from V and 5 from J, leaving 21 bases between them. This chain's CDR3 is CASSPAQGLTLNEKLFF. CDR3 nucleotides: TGTGCCAGCAGCCCCGCCCAGGGCCTAACGTTGAATGAAAAACTGTTTTTT.

This chain uses TRBV15 with TRBJ1-4; tentatively, D is TRBD1 (6 bases). Trimming cost V 5 bases and J 5 bases, with 9 bases left between them. The germline V gene has CDR1 LNHNV and CDR2 YYDKDF (reference sequence). CDR3 length: 13 residues. The CDR3 coding sequence is TGTGCCACCAGCGACAGGCGCAATGAAAAACTGTTTTTT. The encoded protein is CATSDRRNEKLFF.

The chain has TRBV6-5 and TRBJ1-5; the match to TRBD1 covers 8 bases. The CDR3 consists of 15 residues. CDR1 is MNHEY, CDR2 SVGAGI, per germline. V lost 9 bases to trimming and J lost 5 bases; unmatched junction nucleotides: 12. In DNA form, the CDR3 reads TGTGCCAGTAGCAAGGGGGGACAGGTTGATCAGCCCCAGCATTTT. It codes for CASSKGGQVDQPQHF.

This clonotype was counted a few times. The chain has TRBV7-8 and TRBJ2-5; 8 bases align to TRBD2. The ends lost 3 bases at V and 5 bases at J; junction bases unmatched: 8. CDR3 length: 15 residues. CDR1 is SGHVS, CDR2 FQNEAQ, per germline. CDR3 DNA sequence: TGTGCCAGCAGCTTCGGCGGGGGGCGGGGGGAGACCCAGTACTTC. Its translation: CASSFGGGRGETQYF.

The V call is TRBV3-1, the J call TRBJ2-7, with a possible D match to TRBD2 (7 bases). The J call could be wrong; TRBJ2-5 is a better fit for the DNA end. Looked up from germline, CDR1 is LGHDT and CDR2 is YNNKEL (reference sequence). The CDR3 runs to 16 residues. The CDR3 coding sequence is TGTGCCAGCAGCCTTCACAGAGAGGGGGGGCACGTGACCCAGTACTTC. This codes for CASSLHREGGHVTQYF.